Below, 8 T cell receptor beta chains from the same sample are listed, as sequenced in a study of shared T cell receptors in the human thymus. Generated by immunoSEQ multiplex PCR, the TCRdb table keeps only in-frame clones and is missing some. The table includes about 380,000 clones, approximately 95% detected once. Sequenced material: thymocytes. Every receptor here comes from a human donor.

The CDR3 here is CASRRRDTEAFF. The CDR3 DNA sequence: TGTGCCAGCAGACGGAGGGACACTGAAGCTTTCTTT. The chain uses TRBV11-1 and TRBJ1-1; D gene unclear. The germline V gene encodes CDR1 SGHAT and CDR2 FQDESV (reference sequence). The V end was cut by 6 bases, the J end by 3 bases, with 8 bases between. The CDR3 is made up of 12 amino acids. Full variable domain (rest looked up from reference TRBV11-1 and TRBJ1-1): EAEVAQSPRYKITEKSQAVAFWCDPISGHATLYWYRQILGQGPELLVQFQDESVVDDSQLPKDRFSAERLKGVDSTLKIQPAELGDSAMYLCASRRRDTEAFFGQGTRLTVV.

The genes are TRBV27 and TRBJ2-1; 8 nucleotides line up with TRBD1. This CDR3 comprises 22 residues. J was trimmed by 0 bases and V by 5 bases; bases with no gene match: 24. Germline lookup yields CDR1 MNHEY and CDR2 SMNVEV (reference sequence). The CDR3 DNA follows: TGTGCCAGCAGTCCGACCGACAGGGGCGGCCTCTACTGTCTGAGCTCCTACAATGAGCAGTTCTTC. Amino acids: CASSPTDRGGLYCLSSYNEQFF.

The chain employs TRBV27 and TRBJ2-1; D is uncertain. The CDR3 consists of 16 residues. The germline V and J ends were trimmed by 2 bases and 5 bases, with 16 bases remaining between them. In germline, CDR1 is MNHEY, CDR2 SMNVEV (reference sequence). The CDR3 nucleotides read TGTGCCAGCAGTTTAGATATAACGGAGAGCCACAATGAGCAGTTCTTC. Translating it yields CASSLDITESHNEQFF.

This clone was counted only a few times. CDR3 amino acids: CASSIWLRGQQSNQPQHF. CDR3 coding DNA: TGTGCCAGTAGTATTTGGCTGCGGGGCCAACAGAGCAATCAGCCCCAGCATTTT. The chain joins TRBV19 to TRBJ1-5, with D possibly TRBD1 on 5 matching bases. This CDR3 spans 18 amino acids. CDR1 and CDR2 (germline): LNHDA, SQIVND (reference sequence). V lost 3 bases, J lost 1 base, and 19 bases lay in between.

J is TRBJ1-1 and V is TRBV20-1, with D hard to call. Trimming cost V 5 bases and J 7 bases, with 11 bases left between them. The germline V gene has CDR1 DFQATT and CDR2 SNEGSKA (reference sequence). The CDR3 is 11 residues long. The CDR3: CSAPVVFEAFF. Written as DNA, the CDR3 is TGCAGTGCTCCAGTCGTCTTTGAAGCTTTCTTT.

The chain employs TRBV27 and TRBJ1-2; D uncertain. The CDR3 covers 14 residues. Germline lookup yields CDR1 MNHEY and CDR2 SMNVEV (reference sequence). The V and J ends lost 2 bases and 10 bases respectively, with 17 bases between them. The CDR3 bases are TGTGCCAGCAGTTTAACAGTGATCTTTACTAACTACACCTTC. It codes for CASSLTVIFTNYTF.

The chain recombines TRBV27 with TRBJ2-1; no clear D gene. V lost 1 base and J 0 bases, leaving 10 bases between the germline ends. This CDR3 has 16 amino acids. CDR1 is MNHEY and CDR2 is SMNVEV in the germline V gene (reference sequence). The CDR3 reads CASSLWFGRSYNEQFF. The CDR3 DNA is TGTGCCAGCAGTTTATGGTTCGGTCGCTCCTACAATGAGCAGTTCTTC.

V usage is TRBV6-5 and J usage is TRBJ2-3; 11 bases are a match to TRBD2. With 2 bases clipped from V and 6 bases from J, the junction kept 7 bases outside the gene matches. The CDR3 covers 16 residues. Germline assignment: CDR1 MNHEY and CDR2 SVGAGI. CDR3 loop: CASSYLVAGGPDTQYF. In DNA, the CDR3 is TGTGCCAGCAGTTACCTCGTAGCGGGAGGGCCCGATACGCAGTATTTT.